The 31 T cell receptor beta chains below come from one sample, sequenced in a study of blood T cells in healthy people across ages. Alongside a J-beta primer mix, a sample-barcoded 5' primer served in a second PCR lasting about 7 to 12 cycles. TCRdb re-derived calls from the 5' RACE reads in MiXCR, one entry per CDR3 protein. The sample has hundreds of thousands of distinct CDR3 sequences, under 25% seen once. Sequencing was done on a sample of blood. These receptors came from an older man in good health.

This clonotype occurred a few times. The J gene is TRBJ2-3, the V gene TRBV24-1; D remains ambiguous. The CDR3 length is 12 residues. With 0 bases removed from V and 7 bases from J, the gap between germline ends came to 4 bases. From germline, CDR1 is KGHDR and CDR2 SFDVKD. The CDR3 loop reads CATSDLAYTQYF. CDR3 DNA: TGTGCCACCAGTGATTTGGCGTATACGCAGTATTTT.

The chain couples TRBV6-6 to TRBJ2-3, with a possible D match to TRBD1 (6 bases). This CDR3 is built from 13 residues. Trimming took 0 bases from V and 6 from J, leaving 7 bases between them. CDR1 and CDR2 from the germline V gene are MNHNY and SVGAGI (reference sequence). The CDR3 region is CASSYSQGDTQYF. The CDR3 bases are TGTGCCAGCAGTTACTCGCAGGGGGATACGCAGTATTTT.

This clonotype showed up many times. CDR3 in DNA: TGTGCCAGCTCGCTAGCGGGAGGTAGGGAGCAGTTCTTC. It codes for CASSLAGGREQFF. The V and J genes are TRBV27 and TRBJ2-1; TRBD2 matches at 11 bases. CDR1 is MNHEY, CDR2 SMNVEV, per germline (reference sequence). With V trimmed by 8 bases and J by 10 bases, 7 bases remained unmatched. The CDR3 has 13 amino acids.

This clonotype was counted between two and nine times. V gene TRBV6-5 combines with J gene TRBJ2-7, with D perhaps matching TRBD2 (6 bases). This CDR3 comprises 14 residues. Germline V lookup: CDR1 MNHEY, CDR2 SVGAGI. The germline V and J ends were trimmed by 5 bases and 6 bases, with 17 bases remaining between them. The CDR3 protein is CASSQGLSWGEQYF. The CDR3 DNA reads TGTGCCAGCAGTCAGGGACTTAGCTGGGGCGAGCAGTACTTC.

The chain has TRBV5-1 and TRBJ2-5, with D perhaps matching TRBD2 (6 bases). Germline CDR1 and CDR2: SGHRS and YFSETQ. The CDR3 sequence is 16 residues long. Trimming removed 0 bases from V and 0 bases from J, with 12 bases in between. CDR3 residues: CASSLGAGPYQETQYF. CDR3 bases: TGCGCCAGCAGCTTGGGTGCGGGACCGTACCAAGAGACCCAGTACTTC.

The chain combines TRBV28 with TRBJ1-4; 7 nucleotides line up with TRBD1. Germline V gene data show CDR1 as MDHEN and CDR2 as SYDVKM. Trimming at V came to 7 bases and at J to 1 base, leaving 6 bases not matched to a gene. The CDR3 length is 15 residues. The CDR3: CASTGRDRTNEKLFF. Written as DNA, the CDR3 is TGTGCCAGCACCGGCAGGGACAGAACTAATGAAAAACTGTTTTTT.

This clonotype was picked up a small number of times. The CDR3: CASSRQGAETQYF. CDR3 bases: TGTGCCAGCAGCCGACAGGGGGCTGAGACCCAGTACTTC. V and J are TRBV5-6 and TRBJ2-5; 10 bases match TRBD1. This CDR3 is built from 13 residues. Unmatched junction bases numbered 2, after V lost 4 bases and J lost 5 bases. From germline, CDR1 is SGHDT and CDR2 YYEEEE.

This chain uses TRBV7-2 with TRBJ2-5; 7 bases line up with TRBD2. The J call may be faulty, since TRBJ2-1 better matches the DNA end. Germline loops: CDR1 SGHTA, CDR2 FQGNSA. CDR3 length equals 14 residues. This chain's CDR3 is CASSLDRGSNEQFF. In DNA form, the CDR3 reads TGTGCCAGCAGCTTAGATCGCGGGAGCAATGAGCAGTTCTTC.

This clonotype was counted a few times. The J gene is TRBJ2-5, the V gene TRBV5-6; TRBD1 agrees at 7 bases. The junction had 6 bases not matched to a gene; V was cut back by 5 bases and J by 5 bases. The CDR3 runs to 13 residues. The germline V gene encodes CDR1 SGHDT and CDR2 YYEEEE. The CDR3 is CASRYTGEETQYF. The CDR3 coding sequence is TGTGCCAGCAGGTATACAGGGGAGGAGACCCAGTACTTC.

This clonotype occurred a few times. Just one base apart from a much larger clone, this may be a read error. The chain links TRBV4-1 to TRBJ1-2; D is undetermined. The V and J ends lost 4 bases and 4 bases respectively, with 19 bases between them. The CDR3 totals 16 residues. In germline, CDR1 is MGHRA, CDR2 YSYEKL. As DNA, the CDR3 is TGCGCCAGCAGCCCCCCGCTGGACGGAAAGACCTATGGCTACACCTTC. This gives the protein CASSPPLDGKTYGYTF.

The V gene is TRBV11-3, the J gene TRBJ1-5, with D tentatively TRBD1 (6 bases). There are 16 residues in the CDR3. Germline CDR1 and CDR2: SGHNT and YENEEA. Between the trimmed V and J ends, which lost 4 bases and 2 bases, there was a span of 15 bases. The CDR3 reads CASSYRGGMGNQPQHF. In DNA, the CDR3 is TGTGCCAGCAGCTATAGGGGGGGTATGGGCAATCAGCCCCAGCATTTT.

There are many counts of this clonotype. The J gene is TRBJ2-6, the V gene TRBV29-1, with TRBD1 matching 10 bases. Per the germline V gene, CDR1 is SQVTM and CDR2 is ANQGSEA. This CDR3 region has 15 residues. Trimming at V came to 4 bases and at J to 2 bases, leaving 2 bases not matched to a gene. CDR3 DNA sequence: TGCAGCGTTGGAGGGACAGGGGCTGGGGCCAACGTCCTGACTTTC. Its protein is CSVGGTGAGANVLTF. Full variable domain (outside the CDR3, taken from reference TRBV29-1 and TRBJ2-6): SAVISQKPSRDICQRGTSLTIQCQVDSQVTMMFWYRQQPGQSLTLIATANQGSEATYESGFVIDKFPISRPNLTFSTLTVSNMSPEDSSIYLCSVGGTGAGANVLTFGAGSRLTVL.

The CDR3 reads CASSTGGNNEQFF. As DNA, the CDR3 is TGCGCCAGCAGCACCGGCGGTAACAATGAGCAGTTCTTC. The chain carries TRBV5-1 and TRBJ2-1; D is undetermined. The germline V gene encodes CDR1 SGHRS and CDR2 YFSETQ. This CDR3 region has 13 residues. Trimming removed 4 bases from V and 5 bases from J, with 10 bases in between.

This clonotype was observed a few times. This chain links TRBV10-3 with TRBJ2-7; D possibly uses TRBD1 or TRBD2 (5 bases each). The CDR3 has 15 residues. The germline V gene encodes CDR1 ENHRY and CDR2 SYGVKD. Between the trimmed V and J ends, which lost 2 bases and 6 bases, there was a span of 17 bases. CDR3 in amino acids: CAISEPTQGEVEQYF. CDR3 DNA sequence: TGTGCCATCAGTGAGCCAACCCAGGGAGAGGTCGAGCAGTACTTC.

The chain has TRBV29-1 and TRBJ2-5, with 7 bases fitting TRBD1. The V gene end was trimmed by 2 bases and the J gene end by 5 bases; junction bases not matched to a gene: 8. The V gene's germline CDR1 is SQVTM and CDR2 ANQGSEA. There are 14 residues in the CDR3. The DNA of the CDR3 is TGCAGCGTTGAACCGACAGGGTCCGGGGAGACCCAGTACTTC. Translation: CSVEPTGSGETQYF.

The chain links TRBV27 to TRBJ2-5, with D possibly matching TRBD1 (8 bases). The end of the DNA fits TRBJ2-7 better, so the J call may be wrong. CDR1 MNHEY and CDR2 SMNVEV come from the germline V gene (reference sequence). The CDR3 has 16 amino acids. In DNA, the CDR3 is TGTGCCAGCAGTTTAAGAGCGGGACAGGCGAACTACGAGCAGTACTTC. Protein: CASSLRAGQANYEQYF.

J is TRBJ2-5 and V is TRBV29-1, with D perhaps matching TRBD2 (5 bases). This CDR3 spans 13 amino acids. Germline V gene sequence: CDR1 SQVTM, CDR2 ANQGSEA. Between the trimmed V and J ends, which lost 7 bases and 2 bases, there was a span of 14 bases. In DNA, the CDR3 is TGCAGCGCTAGGGAGCGTAAACAAGAGACCCAGTACTTC. Its translation is CSARERKQETQYF.

This clonotype was seen repeatedly, ten times or more. The rearrangement joins TRBV28 to TRBJ2-1, with D perhaps TRBD1 (5 bases). Per the germline V gene, CDR1 is MDHEN and CDR2 is SYDVKM. The CDR3 loop spans 15 amino acids. V was trimmed by 2 bases and J by 1 base, leaving 9 bases between them. This chain's CDR3 is CASSLQQGSYNEQFF. DNA of the CDR3: TGTGCCAGCAGTTTACAGCAGGGTTCCTACAATGAGCAGTTCTTC.

CDR3 in DNA: TGTGCCAGCAGTTTCGAACAAATCTCTGGAAACACCATATATTTT. It yields the protein CASSFEQISGNTIYF. This sequence joins TRBV12-3 or TRBV12-4 and TRBJ1-3; D remains ambiguous. V shed 3 bases and J shed 0 bases, with 9 bases lying between them. The CDR3 loop spans 15 amino acids.

This chain links TRBV3-1 with TRBJ2-5; 8 positions agree with TRBD1. Germline values: CDR1 LGHDT, CDR2 YNNKEL (reference sequence). The CDR3 has 14 amino acids. V lost 4 bases, J lost 5 bases, and 6 bases stayed unmatched. The CDR3 sequence: CASSRWTGIETQYF. DNA for the CDR3: TGTGCCAGCAGCCGATGGACAGGGATCGAGACCCAGTACTTC.

At least ten counts were recorded for this clonotype. The chain recombines TRBV28 with TRBJ2-2, with 8 positions matching TRBD1. Per germline, CDR1 MDHEN and CDR2 SYDVKM. V shed 5 bases, J shed 4 bases, and the junction held 9 bases outside the gene matches. This CDR3 contains 16 residues. CDR3 coding DNA: TGTGCCAGCAGTCTCCGGACAGGGACGGCCACCGGGGAGCTGTTTTTT. Its translation is CASSLRTGTATGELFF.

V and J are TRBV7-9 and TRBJ2-7; weak D call: TRBD1 (6 bases). The J call may be in error: the DNA end matches TRBJ2-1 better. The germline CDR1 and CDR2 sequences are SEHNR and FQNEAQ (reference sequence). The CDR3 is 12 amino acids. The CDR3 nucleotides read TGTGCCAGCAGCGCTGGGGGCGGGGAGCAGTTCTTC. It yields the protein CASSAGGGEQFF.

This clonotype came up a few times. The chain uses TRBV20-1 and TRBJ2-3; TRBD1 matches 7 bases. The CDR3 consists of 15 residues. With V trimmed by 3 bases and J by 1 base, 7 bases remained unmatched. Germline CDR1 and CDR2: DFQATT and SNEGSKA (reference sequence). CDR3 sequence reads: CSARRTGLRTDTQYF. DNA of the CDR3: TGCAGTGCTAGGAGGACAGGCCTGCGCACAGATACGCAGTATTTT.

Concerning this clonotype itself: A read error is likely, as this CDR3 ends without the conserved phenylalanine or tryptophan. The chain uses TRBV28 and TRBJ1-6; 7 nucleotides agree with TRBD1. This CDR3 has 13 amino acids. V lost 10 bases, J lost 5 bases, and 5 bases stayed unmatched. Looked up from germline, CDR1 is MDHEN and CDR2 is SYDVKM. CDR3 amino acids: CATRGSNNSPLHS. CDR3 nucleotide sequence: TGTGCCACCAGGGGGTCGAATAATTCACCCCTCCACTCT.

The chain is built from TRBV5-1 and TRBJ2-1; D is uncertain. V dropped 3 bases and J dropped 5 bases, with 21 bases sitting between them. Germline CDR1 is SGHRS and CDR2 is YFSETQ. CDR3 length: 17 amino acids. This CDR3 is CASSWHPGPQVNNEQFF. The CDR3 nucleotides read TGCGCCAGCAGCTGGCACCCAGGACCCCAGGTGAACAATGAGCAGTTCTTC.

This clonotype has more than one count but fewer than ten. This sequence joins TRBV10-3 and TRBJ2-5; no reliable D call. V gave up 0 bases and J gave up 1 base, with 6 bases separating them. The CDR3 consists of 14 residues. Germline CDR1 and CDR2: ENHRY and SYGVKD. The CDR3 sequence is CAISESMGQETQYF. The CDR3 nucleotides read TGTGCCATCAGTGAGTCGATGGGCCAAGAGACCCAGTACTTC.

The sample holds many counts of this clonotype. The chain employs TRBV28 and TRBJ2-1; 13 bases agree with TRBD2. CDR3 size: 16 residues. Germline values: CDR1 MDHEN, CDR2 SYDVKM. The V gene end was trimmed by 8 bases and the J gene end by 4 bases; junction bases not matched to a gene: 8. In DNA, the CDR3 is TGTGCCAGCGTTTCGACTAGCGGGAGGAGTTACAATGAGCAGTTCTTC. Translation gives CASVSTSGRSYNEQFF.

This clonotype was observed a few times. The chain has TRBV20-1 and TRBJ2-1, with TRBD2 identical over 10 bases. The CDR3 loop spans 15 amino acids. V shed 5 bases and J 8 bases; nucleotides not matched to a gene: 12. Germline V lookup: CDR1 DFQATT, CDR2 SNEGSKA (reference sequence). The CDR3, as DNA: TGCAGTGCTGCTCCTCTAGCGGGAGTTGGTCATGAGCAGTTCTTC. Translation: CSAAPLAGVGHEQFF.

This clonotype appeared a few times. This chain links TRBV4-1 with TRBJ1-4; D is unclear. Germline values: CDR1 MGHRA, CDR2 YSYEKL. Deletions cut 2 bases from V and 4 bases from J, with 14 bases between. There are 16 residues in the CDR3. The CDR3 coding sequence is TGCGCCAGCAGCCAACGCCTAACGGACTTTAATGAAAAACTGTTTTTT. Its protein product is CASSQRLTDFNEKLFF.

This clonotype was seen only a few times. This sequence joins TRBV7-9 and TRBJ2-7; the D gene is possibly TRBD1 (6 bases). Germline loops: CDR1 SEHNR, CDR2 FQNEAQ (reference sequence). The CDR3 totals 14 residues. Trimming pared 0 bases from V and 5 bases from J, leaving 11 bases between. This chain's CDR3 is CASSLAWGPNEQYF. CDR3 sequence (DNA): TGTGCCAGCAGCTTAGCCTGGGGGCCGAACGAGCAGTACTTC. Using reference TRBV7-9 and TRBJ2-7 for the parts outside the CDR3, the full variable domain is DTGVSQNPRHKITKRGQNVTFRCDPISEHNRLYWYRQTLGQGPEFLTYFQNEAQLEKSRLLSDRFSAERPKGSFSTLEIQRTEQGDSAMYLCASSLAWGPNEQYFGPGTRLTVT.

This clonotype was seen more than once but under ten times. The V call is TRBV5-4, the J call TRBJ2-5; possible D gene TRBD2, 5 bases. The J call may be incorrect, as the DNA end agrees better with TRBJ2-7. Germline assignment: CDR1 SGHNT and CDR2 YYREEE (reference sequence). The CDR3 length is 14 residues. This CDR3 is CASSLGAASYEQYF. The CDR3 DNA reads TGTGCCAGCAGCTTGGGAGCGGCTTCCTACGAGCAGTACTTC.